This TCR beta chain emerged from a study of blood T cell repertoires in COVID-19. Study at large: The United States, Italy and Spain supplied acute and convalescent COVID-19 samples. In each case, the material was cDNA or gDNA derived from T cells, B-cell-depleted T cells, or PBMCs.

The CDR3 is 14 amino acids. The V gene lost 8 bases and the J gene lost 4 bases, with 16 bases spanning the gap. Germline loops: CDR1 SGHTA, CDR2 FQGTGA. Under the authors' procedure: By means of reference gene primer amplification, nucleated cell counts were estimated. Sequenced by immunoSEQ multiplex PCR; TCRdb stores in-frame clones only, minus some. V and J calls and clone size are those listed in that table; D and trimming were worked out from the DNA. Altogether roughly 250,000 clones are present, approximately 89% being singletons, with the ten largest covering 2% to 2.5%. This receptor was obtained from a woman aged 45 to 65 with acute or convalescent COVID-19. Material: peripheral blood. V is TRBV7-3 and J is TRBJ2-3, with D hard to call. The CDR3 loop is CASASAEWSDTQYF. As DNA, the CDR3 is TGTGCCAGCGCCAGCGCTGAATGGTCAGATACGCAGTATTTT.